Shown below are 2 T cell receptor beta chains from a single sample sequenced in a study of T-cell reconstitution after alpha-beta-depleted transplantation in children. Unique molecular identifiers were incorporated during preparation of the TCRbeta library. TCRdb passed the PCR reads through MiXCR, listing each CDR3 protein once. Here the sample spans 210,000 or so distinct CDR3 sequences, under 13% being singletons. Sequenced material: PBMCs, taken before TCRalphabeta/CD19-depleted stem cell transplant. The receptors come from a child under two years old with acute myeloid leukemia, due to receive a stem cell transplant.

This clonotype was seen at least ten times. V gene TRBV5-5 combines with J gene TRBJ2-7; 7 nucleotides agree with TRBD1. J lost 5 bases, V lost 7 bases, and 15 bases had no gene match. CDR1 is SGHKS, CDR2 YYEKEE, per germline (reference sequence). The CDR3 has 15 amino acids. The CDR3 bases are TGTGCCAGCCGTCCCGGGGCTGACAGGGTTCACGAGCAGTACTTC. Amino acids: CASRPGADRVHEQYF. Complete variable domain (other parts from reference TRBV5-5 and TRBJ2-7): DAGVTQSPTHLIKTRGQQVTLRCSPISGHKSVSWYQQVLGQGPQFIFQYYEKEERGRGNFPDRFSARQFPNYSSELNVNALLLGDSALYLCASRPGADRVHEQYFGPGTRLTVT.

This clonotype was seen many times. The chain uses TRBV28 and TRBJ2-7; 8 bases fit TRBD1. This CDR3 has 15 amino acids. Per germline, CDR1 MDHEN and CDR2 SYDVKM. The junction had 5 bases not matched to a gene; V was cut back by 4 bases and J by 0 bases. The chain's CDR3 is CASSSPDRVSYEQYF. DNA of the CDR3: TGTGCCAGCAGTTCACCGGACAGGGTCTCCTACGAGCAGTACTTC.